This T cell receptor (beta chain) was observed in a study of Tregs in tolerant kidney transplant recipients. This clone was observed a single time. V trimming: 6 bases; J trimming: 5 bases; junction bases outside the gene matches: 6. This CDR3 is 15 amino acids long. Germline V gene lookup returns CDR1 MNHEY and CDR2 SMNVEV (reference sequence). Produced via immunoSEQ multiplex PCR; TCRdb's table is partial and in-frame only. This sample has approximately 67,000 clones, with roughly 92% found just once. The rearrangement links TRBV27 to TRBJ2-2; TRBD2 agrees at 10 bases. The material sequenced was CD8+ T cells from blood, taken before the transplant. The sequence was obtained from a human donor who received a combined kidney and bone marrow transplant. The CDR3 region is CASRGLASATGELFF. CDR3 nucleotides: TGTGCCAGCAGGGGACTAGCGTCCGCGACCGGGGAGCTGTTTTTT.